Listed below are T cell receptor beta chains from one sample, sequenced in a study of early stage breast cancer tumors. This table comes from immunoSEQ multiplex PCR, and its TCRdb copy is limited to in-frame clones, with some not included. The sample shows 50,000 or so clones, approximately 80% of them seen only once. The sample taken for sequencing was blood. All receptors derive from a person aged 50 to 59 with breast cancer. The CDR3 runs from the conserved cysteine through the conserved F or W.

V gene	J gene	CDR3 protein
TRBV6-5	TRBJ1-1	CASRHTGGTEAFF
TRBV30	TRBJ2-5	CAWNLGQGVTQYF
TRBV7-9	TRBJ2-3	CASSAGGTDIYTDTQYF
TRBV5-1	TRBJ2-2	CASSPGLAGGELFF
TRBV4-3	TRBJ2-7	CASSQDLRYEQYF
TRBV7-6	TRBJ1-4	CASSLESDGGGEKLFF
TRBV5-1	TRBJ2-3	CASSWGLDTDTQYF
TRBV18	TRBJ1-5	CASSFSGTGGNQPQHF
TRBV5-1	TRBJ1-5	CASSPGGYSNQPQHF
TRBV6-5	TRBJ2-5	CASSYWRGGPETQYF
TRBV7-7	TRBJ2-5	CASSSGTGNFVTQYF
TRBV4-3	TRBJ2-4	CASSQDLVDRGEGIQYF
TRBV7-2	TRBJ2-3	CASSLIMAVRPDTQYF
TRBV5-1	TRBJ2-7	CASSLAAGGIYEQYF
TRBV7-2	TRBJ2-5	CASSSFPRGRAGETQYF
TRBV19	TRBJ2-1	CASSRLAELPSSYNEQFF
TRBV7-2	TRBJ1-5	CASSITGPYGQPQHF
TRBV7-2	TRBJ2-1	CASSLALTSGTLGRYNEQFF
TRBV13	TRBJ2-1	CASSLSPGEQFF
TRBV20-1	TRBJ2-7	CSGGRGYEQYF
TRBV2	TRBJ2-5	CASNSIAGRETQYF
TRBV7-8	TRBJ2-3	CASSLGQGFTDTQYF
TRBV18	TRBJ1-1	CASSSTGLGNTEAFF
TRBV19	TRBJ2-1	CASSGGILYNEQFF
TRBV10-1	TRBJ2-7	CASSEFASGSAVIEQYF
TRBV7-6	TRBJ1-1	CASSLAGRTEAFF
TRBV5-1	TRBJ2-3	CASSLVGGQGRTDTQYF
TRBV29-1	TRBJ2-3	CSVEVGLEYF
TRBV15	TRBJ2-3	CATSRDRADTQYF
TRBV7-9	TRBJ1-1	CASSLEEATEAFF
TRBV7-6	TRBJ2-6	CASSLGRTSGANVLTF
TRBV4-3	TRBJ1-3	CASSQDQKQGNTIYF
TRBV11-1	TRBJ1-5	CASSFDSNQPQHF
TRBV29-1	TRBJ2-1	CSVKTTSGGQSNEQFF
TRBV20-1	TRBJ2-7	CSAVEDYEQYF
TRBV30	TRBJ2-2	CAWRDKYRGRGTGELFF
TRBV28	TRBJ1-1	CASSSSGLAPGSTEAFF
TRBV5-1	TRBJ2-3	CASSSIVTDTQYF